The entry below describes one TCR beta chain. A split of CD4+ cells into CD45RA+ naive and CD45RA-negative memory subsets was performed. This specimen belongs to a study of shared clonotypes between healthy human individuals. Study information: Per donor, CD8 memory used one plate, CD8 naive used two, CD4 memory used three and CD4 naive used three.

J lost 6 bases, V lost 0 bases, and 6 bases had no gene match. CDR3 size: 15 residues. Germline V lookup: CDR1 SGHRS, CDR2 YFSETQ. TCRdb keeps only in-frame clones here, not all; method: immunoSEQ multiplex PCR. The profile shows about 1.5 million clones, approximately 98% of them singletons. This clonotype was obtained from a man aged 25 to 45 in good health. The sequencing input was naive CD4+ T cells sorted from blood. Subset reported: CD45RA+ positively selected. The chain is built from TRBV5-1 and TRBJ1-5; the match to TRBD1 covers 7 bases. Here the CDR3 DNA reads TGCGCCAGCAGCTTGGGACAGGGAGAGGCTCAGCCCCAGCATTTT. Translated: CASSLGQGEAQPQHF.